This passage covers 4 T cell receptor beta chains from one sample sequenced in a study of TIL therapy for anti-PD-1-resistant metastatic lung cancer. The time point was: pre-treatment sample, taken before nivolumab and TIL therapy. Most excised metastases sampled were pleural nodules or supraclavicular lymph nodes. The libraries were made with immunoSEQ v3. Sequencing used immunoSEQ multiplex PCR; TCRdb keeps in-frame clones, though not all of them. Here the sample spans 95,000 or so clones, under 70% being singletons. The material sequenced was tumor tissue, taken at baseline. These receptors all come from a person aged 25-85 years with non-small cell lung cancer.

This chain's CDR3 is CATSDSVAGNYNEQFF. The CDR3 region has the DNA TGTGCCACCAGTGATTCGGTAGCAGGTAACTACAATGAGCAGTTCTTC. The chain is built from TRBV24-1 and TRBJ2-1; D remains ambiguous. CDR1 and CDR2 from the germline V gene are KGHDR and SFDVKD. The CDR3 has 16 residues. Trimming left V 2 bases short and J 3 bases short, with 13 bases between.

The chain couples TRBV4-1 to TRBJ2-6; the match to TRBD2 covers 7 bases. After removal of 0 bases from V and 3 bases from J, the junction contained 8 bases not matched to a gene. CDR3 length equals 18 residues. Germline lookup yields CDR1 MGHRA and CDR2 YSYEKL. CDR3 in DNA: TGCGCCAGCAGCCAAGAAGGCGCGGGGGTAAATGGGGCCAACGTCCTGACTTTC. Translated, it gives CASSQEGAGVNGANVLTF.

The chain recombines TRBV11-1 with TRBJ2-3; TRBD1 is a possible D gene (5 bases). The CDR3 contains 13 residues. Germline CDR1 is SGHAT and CDR2 is FQDESV (reference sequence). Deletions cut 1 base from V and 4 bases from J, with 6 bases between. CDR3 in DNA: TGTGCCAGCAGCTTAGACAGGCCAGATACGCAGTATTTT. This sequence encodes CASSLDRPDTQYF.

The chain links TRBV2 to TRBJ2-1; the D is unclear. Germline values: CDR1 SNHLY, CDR2 FYNNEI. V was clipped by 4 bases and J by 9 bases, with 13 bases between them. CDR3 length: 13 residues. CDR3 in amino acids: CASSGEWGGEQFF. Here the CDR3 DNA reads TGTGCCAGCAGTGGTGAGTGGGGTGGTGAGCAGTTCTTC.